This TCR beta chain originates from a study of monozygotic twins with inflammatory bowel disease. TCRdb reprocessed the 5' RACE reads and stores each CDR3 protein as one record, lacking DNA. Recorded for this sample: about 160,000 distinct CDR3 sequences. This CDR3 region has 11 residues. Germline V CDR1 and CDR2: LNHDA, SQIVND (reference sequence). Sequenced: blood. The chain carries TRBV19 and TRBJ1-5. The source is a human donor with ulcerative colitis or Crohn's disease, or a healthy co-twin of an affected twin (not recorded which). The CDR3 protein is CASSLRQPQHF.